The 9 T cell receptor beta chains below were found in one sample sequenced in a study of CD8 T cells in ankylosing spondylitis. Study findings and constraints: What appeared characteristic of ankylosing spondylitis blood was a TCR beta motif of several highly homologous variants.

These receptors' targets are unknown. TCRdb re-analysed the 5' RACE reads in MiXCR, keeping a single row per CDR3 protein. The sample yields fewer than 650,000 distinct CDR3 sequences, roughly an eighth seen once. Sample: blood, either unsorted or a sorted T cell fraction (not recorded which). These receptors were taken from a male donor with ankylosing spondylitis.

The table lists this clonotype with a few counts. The V and J genes are TRBV25-1 and TRBJ2-1, with 9 positions matching TRBD2. V was clipped by 7 bases and J by 3 bases; unmatched bases: 28. The CDR3 runs to 22 residues. Germline V gene lookup returns CDR1 MGHDK and CDR2 SYGVNS. The CDR3 bases are TGTGCCAGCACACCCTCGTTTAGCGGGAGAAGGGCCTCCAAGGTTAGCTACAATGAGCAGTTCTTC. Its protein product is CASTPSFSGRRASKVSYNEQFF.

This clonotype was seen a few times. The chain has TRBV5-6 and TRBJ1-4; D is unclear. The CDR3 consists of 14 residues. From germline, CDR1 is SGHDT and CDR2 YYEEEE. The ends were cut back, 3 bases at V and 4 bases at J, with 10 bases in the middle. CDR3 in amino acids: CASSSLFGNEKLFF. CDR3 DNA sequence: TGTGCCAGCAGCTCTCTATTTGGTAATGAAAAACTGTTTTTT.

The chain's CDR3 is CASSPLYPGTTEQFF. CDR3 sequence (DNA): TGTGCCAGCAGTCCCTTATACCCCGGGACCACGGAGCAGTTCTTC. The gene calls are TRBV4-2 and TRBJ2-1; D tentatively fits TRBD1 or TRBD2 (5 bases each). The CDR3 extends over 15 amino acids. Trimming took 6 bases from V and 10 from J, leaving 22 bases between them. The germline V gene has CDR1 LGHNA and CDR2 YNFKEQ.

The V gene is TRBV5-5, the J gene TRBJ1-5; D is undetermined. Trimming shortened V by 4 bases and J by 4 bases, and 3 bases separated the two germline ends. Germline loops: CDR1 SGHKS, CDR2 YYEKEE (reference sequence). The length of the CDR3 is 11 residues. This CDR3 reads CASSHNQPQHF. CDR3 sequence (DNA): TGTGCCAGCAGCCATAATCAGCCCCAGCATTTT.

The chain links TRBV2 to TRBJ2-4, with a possible D match to TRBD2 (5 bases). Per the germline V gene, CDR1 is SNHLY and CDR2 is FYNNEI. Trimming stripped 6 bases from V and 8 bases from J, with 11 bases between. This CDR3 region has 12 residues. The chain's CDR3 is CASSRDLDIQYF. CDR3 nucleotides: TGTGCCAGCAGCCGGGATTTGGACATTCAGTACTTC. Looking up the rest from reference TRBV2 and TRBJ2-4 gives the full variable domain: EPEVTQTPSHQVTQMGQEVILRCVPISNHLYFYWYRQILGQKVEFLVSFYNNEISEKSEIFDDQFSVERPDGSNFTLKIRSTKLEDSAMYFCASSRDLDIQYFGAGTRLSVL.

Note on this clonotype: Germline is not matched at one junction end, which may reflect a read error. The CDR3 DNA reads TGCACCAGCAGCCAAGACCCCTCGGACTCCTCCTACAATGAGCAGTTCTTC. Amino acids: CTSSQDPSDSSYNEQFF. The gene calls are TRBV4-1 and TRBJ2-1; D may be TRBD2 (5 bases). This CDR3 has 17 amino acids. Germline CDR1 is MGHRA and CDR2 is YSYEKL.

This clonotype was detected a few times. The chain uses TRBV20-1 and TRBJ2-3; 7 bases are a match to TRBD1. The length of the CDR3 is 13 residues. V was pared by 3 bases and J by 4 bases, with 4 bases of the junction left unmatched. Germline CDR1 reads DFQATT; CDR2 reads SNEGSKA (reference sequence). Here the CDR3 reads CSARNQGADTQYF. As DNA, the CDR3 is TGCAGTGCTAGGAACCAGGGGGCAGATACGCAGTATTTT.

V and J are TRBV12-3 or TRBV12-4 and TRBJ2-7, with D uncertain. There are 11 residues in the CDR3. V lost 6 bases and J lost 6, with 9 bases in between. The CDR3: CASSTSGEQYF. The DNA for the CDR3 is TGTGCCAGCAGCACATCGGGCGAGCAGTACTTC.

This clonotype was observed a handful of times. CDR3 sequence: CASSQEAGNFYNEQFF. CDR3 coding DNA: TGCGCCAGCAGCCAAGAGGCAGGGAACTTCTACAATGAGCAGTTCTTC. V gene TRBV4-1 combines with J gene TRBJ2-1; TRBD1 might be the D (5 bases). The V and J ends lost 0 bases and 3 bases respectively, with 12 bases between them. CDR3 length: 16 residues. Germline loops: CDR1 MGHRA, CDR2 YSYEKL.